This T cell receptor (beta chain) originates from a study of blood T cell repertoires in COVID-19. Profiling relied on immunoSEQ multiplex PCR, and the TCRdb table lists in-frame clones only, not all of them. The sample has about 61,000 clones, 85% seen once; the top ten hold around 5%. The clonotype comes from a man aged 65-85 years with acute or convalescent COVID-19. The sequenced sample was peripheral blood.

The CDR3 sequence is CAISSGESSYNEQFF. As DNA, the CDR3 is TGTGCCATCAGCTCCGGGGAGAGCTCCTACAATGAGCAGTTCTTC. The chain couples TRBV10-3 to TRBJ2-1, with a weak D call TRBD2 (5 bases). This CDR3 contains 15 residues. Germline V gene sequence: CDR1 ENHRY, CDR2 SYGVKD. With 6 bases removed from V and 0 bases from J, the gap between germline ends came to 12 bases.